Presented here are 11 T cell receptor beta chains from one specimen sequenced in a study of response to subunit inactivated influenza vaccine. TCRdb analysed the RT-PCR reads with MiXCR anew, one entry per CDR3 protein. Counted here are roughly 710,000 distinct CDR3 sequences, 14% occurring once; the ten biggest clones make up approximately 7.6%. The sequences come from PBMCs from blood, collected less than 15 days before vaccination. These receptors all stem from a man aged 45-65 years who received an inactivated influenza vaccine.

V gene TRBV6-5 combines with J gene TRBJ1-2; possible D gene TRBD1, 5 bases. The CDR3 spans 14 residues. Germline V gene lookup returns CDR1 MNHEY and CDR2 SVGAGI. With 4 bases removed from V and 5 bases from J, the gap between germline ends came to 14 bases. The CDR3 DNA is TGTGCCAGCAGTTCAGGGCAGATTTTTTATGGCTACACCTTC. Translation: CASSSGQIFYGYTF.

This clonotype was recorded at least ten times. The CDR3 protein is CASSASDRVAAGNTIYF. CDR3 in DNA: TGTGCCAGCAGTGCCTCTGACAGGGTAGCCGCTGGAAACACCATATATTTT. This chain uses TRBV12-3 or TRBV12-4 with TRBJ1-3, with TRBD1 matching over 7 bases. CDR3 length equals 17 residues. J gave up 2 bases and V 5 bases, and 12 bases lay outside the gene matches.

V gene TRBV4-2 combines with J gene TRBJ1-5; D gene unclear. The CDR3 loop spans 13 amino acids. Trimming removed 0 bases from V and 7 bases from J, with 7 bases in between. Per germline, CDR1 LGHNA and CDR2 YNFKEQ. CDR3 coding DNA: TGTGCCAGCAGCCAAGACGCCGACCAGCCCCAGCATTTT. It specifies CASSQDADQPQHF.

The chain combines TRBV5-6 with TRBJ2-5, with 11 bases that match TRBD2. Looked up from germline, CDR1 is SGHDT and CDR2 is YYEEEE. The V gene end was trimmed by 5 bases and the J gene end by 5 bases; junction bases not matched to a gene: 8. The CDR3 is 15 residues long. CDR3 protein: CASSRILAGAETQYF. The CDR3 DNA reads TGTGCCAGCAGTCGGATACTAGCGGGGGCGGAGACCCAGTACTTC.

This sequence joins TRBV10-3 and TRBJ1-5; the D gene is possibly TRBD1 (5 bases). Germline values: CDR1 ENHRY, CDR2 SYGVKD. The CDR3 covers 13 residues. V was cut by 8 bases and J by 2 bases, with 10 bases left in between. CDR3 DNA: TGTGCCATCGGCCAGGGTGGCAATCAGCCCCAGCATTTT. Translated, it gives CAIGQGGNQPQHF.

This clonotype was observed a handful of times. The rearrangement joins TRBV20-1 to TRBJ2-5; TRBD1 agrees at 10 bases. Germline CDR1 DFQATT, CDR2 SNEGSKA (reference sequence). Losses at the gene ends were 5 bases for V and 1 base for J; bases not matched to a gene: 7. The CDR3 sequence is 15 residues long. CDR3 residues: CSAAPGQGPQETQYF. Written as DNA, the CDR3 is TGCAGTGCTGCCCCGGGACAGGGGCCCCAAGAGACCCAGTACTTC.

This rearrangement joins TRBV7-8 to TRBJ2-5; 14 nucleotides align to TRBD2. Looked up from germline, CDR1 is SGHVS and CDR2 is FQNEAQ. This CDR3 spans 17 amino acids. V was clipped by 5 bases and J by 5 bases; unmatched bases: 10. CDR3 bases: TGTGCCAGCAGCCCGGGACTAGCGGGAGTAGTGGGTGAGACCCAGTACTTC. Its translation: CASSPGLAGVVGETQYF.

This clonotype has only a few counts. CDR3 sequence: CASSAHRGGHEQYF. CDR3 in DNA: TGTGCCAGCAGTGCTCACAGAGGGGGCCACGAGCAGTACTTC. The V and J genes are TRBV25-1 and TRBJ2-7; 7 nucleotides match TRBD1. Losses at the gene ends were 4 bases for V and 5 bases for J; bases not matched to a gene: 8. CDR3 length equals 14 residues. Per germline, CDR1 MGHDK and CDR2 SYGVNS.

In its sample, this clonotype was seen many times. This chain connects TRBV24-1 to TRBJ2-3, with D perhaps matching TRBD2 (6 bases). The CDR3 length is 15 residues. Trimming removed 5 bases from V and 1 base from J, with 12 bases in between. Germline V gene data show CDR1 as KGHDR and CDR2 as SFDVKD. CDR3 in amino acids: CATSAYWGGTDTQYF. The CDR3 DNA reads as TGTGCCACCAGTGCCTATTGGGGGGGCACAGATACGCAGTATTTT.

This clonotype was observed at least ten times. This rearrangement joins TRBV2 to TRBJ1-5; D gene unclear. V was pared by 8 bases and J by 6 bases, with 11 bases between. The CDR3 has 12 residues. CDR1 is SNHLY and CDR2 is FYNNEI in the germline V gene. CDR3 nucleotides: TGTGCCAGCCGGGGTTACGGTCAGCCCCAGCATTTT. Protein sequence: CASRGYGQPQHF.

This clonotype was recorded a few times. This chain links TRBV5-1 with TRBJ2-3, with D hard to call. The CDR3 loop spans 16 amino acids. From germline, CDR1 is SGHRS and CDR2 YFSETQ. Deletions cut 1 base from V and 0 bases from J, with 12 bases between. The CDR3 sequence: CASSLFRADSTDTQYF. DNA of the CDR3: TGCGCCAGCAGCTTGTTTCGGGCAGATAGCACAGATACGCAGTATTTT. Full variable domain (remainder filled in from reference TRBV5-1 and TRBJ2-3): KAGVTQTPRYLIKTRGQQVTLSCSPISGHRSVSWYQQTPGQGLQFLFEYFSETQRNKGNFPGRFSGRQFSNSRSEMNVSTLELGDSALYLCASSLFRADSTDTQYFGPGTRLTVL.